The 2 T cell receptor beta chains reported below all come from one sample, sequenced in a study of shared clonotypes between healthy human individuals. Sequencing was performed with immunoSEQ multiplex PCR; in TCRdb, only in-frame clones are kept and a portion is missing. The repertoire holds roughly 480,000 clones, with 70% to 85% as singletons. The sequenced sample consisted of PBMCs. These receptors originate from a woman in her forties in good health. Some clones in this sample may be carry-over from other donors' samples.

This clone has only a few counts. This chain links TRBV18 with TRBJ1-2; D remains ambiguous. The CDR3 consists of 13 residues. The germline V gene has CDR1 KGHSH and CDR2 LQKENI. V lost 2 bases and J 6 bases, leaving 10 bases between the germline ends. Written as DNA, the CDR3 is TGTGCCAGCTCACCAAATCGTTTCGATGGCTACACCTTC. Translated, it gives CASSPNRFDGYTF.

The chain has TRBV5-4 and TRBJ2-5, with D perhaps TRBD1 (6 bases). Germline V gene lookup returns CDR1 SGHNT and CDR2 YYREEE (reference sequence). This CDR3 contains 13 residues. Trimming removed 3 bases from V and 9 bases from J, with 15 bases in between. The CDR3 nucleotides are TGTGCCAGCAGCTCGGGACAAGGGGTGTCCCAGTACTTC. Translation: CASSSGQGVSQYF.